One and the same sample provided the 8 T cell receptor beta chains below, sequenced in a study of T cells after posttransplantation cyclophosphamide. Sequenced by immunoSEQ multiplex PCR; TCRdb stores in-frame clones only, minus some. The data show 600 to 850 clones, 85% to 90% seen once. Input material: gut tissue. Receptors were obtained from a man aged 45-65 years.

DNA of the CDR3: TGTGCCAGCAGCCAGGGCGATAGCGGACAAGAGACCCAGTACTTC. Encoded protein: CASSQGDSGQETQYF. This chain connects TRBV4-2 to TRBJ2-5; D perhaps matches TRBD2 (6 bases). The CDR3 runs to 15 residues. Germline lookup yields CDR1 LGHNA and CDR2 YNFKEQ. Trimming shortened V by 3 bases and J by 2 bases, and 13 bases separated the two germline ends.

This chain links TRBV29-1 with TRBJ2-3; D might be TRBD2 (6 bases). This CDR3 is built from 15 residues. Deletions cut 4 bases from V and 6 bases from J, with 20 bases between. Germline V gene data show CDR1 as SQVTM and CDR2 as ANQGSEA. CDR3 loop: CSVGVWDLGSDTQYF. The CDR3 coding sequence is TGCAGCGTTGGGGTATGGGACTTAGGGTCGGATACGCAGTATTTT.

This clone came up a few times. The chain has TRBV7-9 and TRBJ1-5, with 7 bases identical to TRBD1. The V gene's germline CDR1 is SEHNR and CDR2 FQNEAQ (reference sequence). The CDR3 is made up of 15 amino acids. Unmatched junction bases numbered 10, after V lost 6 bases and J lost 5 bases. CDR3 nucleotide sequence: TGTGCCAGCAGTTTGACAGGGTCGGGTGATCAGCCCCAGCATTTT. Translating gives CASSLTGSGDQPQHF.

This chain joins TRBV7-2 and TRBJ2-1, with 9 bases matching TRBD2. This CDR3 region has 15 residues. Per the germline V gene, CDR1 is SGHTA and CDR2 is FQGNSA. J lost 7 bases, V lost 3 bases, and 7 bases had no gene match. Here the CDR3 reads CASSFAGGPLNEQFF. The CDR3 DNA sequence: TGTGCCAGCAGCTTCGCGGGAGGGCCCCTTAATGAGCAGTTCTTC.

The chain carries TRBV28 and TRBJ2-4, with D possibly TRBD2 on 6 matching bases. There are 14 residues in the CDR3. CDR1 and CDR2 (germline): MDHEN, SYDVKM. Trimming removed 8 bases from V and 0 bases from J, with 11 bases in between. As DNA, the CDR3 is TGTGCCAGCTCGGACTATTTAGCCAAAAACATTCAGTACTTC. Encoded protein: CASSDYLAKNIQYF. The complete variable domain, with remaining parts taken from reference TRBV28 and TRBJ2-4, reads DVKVTQSSRYLVKRTGEKVFLECVQDMDHENMFWYRQDPGLGLRLIYFSYDVKMKEKGDIPEGYSVSREKKERFSLILESASTNQTSMYLCASSDYLAKNIQYFGAGTRLSVL.

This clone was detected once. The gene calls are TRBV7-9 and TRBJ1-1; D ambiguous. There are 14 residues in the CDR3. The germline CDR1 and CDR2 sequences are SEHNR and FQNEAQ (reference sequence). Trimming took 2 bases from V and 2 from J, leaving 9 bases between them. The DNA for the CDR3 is TGTGCCAGCAGCTTACGGTTGTCAAACACTGAAGCTTTCTTT. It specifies CASSLRLSNTEAFF. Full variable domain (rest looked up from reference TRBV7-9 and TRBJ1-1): DTGVSQNPRHKITKRGQNVTFRCDPISEHNRLYWYRQTLGQGPEFLTYFQNEAQLEKSRLLSDRFSAERPKGSFSTLEIQRTEQGDSAMYLCASSLRLSNTEAFFGQGTRLTVV.

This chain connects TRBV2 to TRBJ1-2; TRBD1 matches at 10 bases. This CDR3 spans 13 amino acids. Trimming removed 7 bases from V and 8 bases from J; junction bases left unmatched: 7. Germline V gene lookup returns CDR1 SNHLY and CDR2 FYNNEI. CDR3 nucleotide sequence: TGTGCCAGCACTTGGGACAGGGGAAAAGGCTACACCTTC. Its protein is CASTWDRGKGYTF.

CDR3 region: CASSALSSYNEQFF. The CDR3 DNA follows: TGTGCCAGTAGTGCCTTGAGCTCCTACAATGAGCAGTTCTTC. The chain links TRBV19 to TRBJ2-1, with D hard to call. Germline V lookup: CDR1 LNHDA, CDR2 SQIVND (reference sequence). The V and J ends lost 5 bases and 0 bases respectively, with 8 bases between them. The CDR3 contains 14 residues.